These 11 T cell receptor beta chains share one sample of origin, sequenced in a study of breast tumors, draining lymph nodes, adjacent tissues. Breast cancer patients provided tissue from their axillary draining lymph nodes. Each CDR3 protein is one row after TCRdb ran MiXCR on the multiplex PCR reads. The table includes approximately 130,000 distinct CDR3 sequences, 21% detected once. The sample taken for sequencing was axillary lymph node tissue. These receptors came from a female donor with breast cancer. Some clones in this sample may be carry-over from other donors' samples.

This clonotype was detected ten times or more. The J gene is TRBJ2-7, the V gene TRBV7-9; D is possibly TRBD1 (6 bases). Between the trimmed V and J ends, which lost 5 bases and 5 bases, there was a span of 13 bases. The germline gives CDR1 SEHNR, CDR2 FQNEAQ (reference sequence). CDR3 length equals 13 residues. Written as DNA, the CDR3 is TGTGCCAGCAGCCCACAGGGAAGGCACGAGCAGTACTTC. This codes for CASSPQGRHEQYF.

This clonotype was observed once. The rearrangement links TRBV7-6 to TRBJ1-4, with D perhaps TRBD1 (5 bases). The CDR3 length is 15 residues. Germline V gene lookup returns CDR1 SGHVS and CDR2 FNYEAQ. V gave up 4 bases and J gave up 3 bases, with 12 bases separating them. In DNA, the CDR3 is TGTGCCAGCAGCTCTTACAGGCAGCCTAATGAAAAACTGTTTTTT. Its protein product is CASSSYRQPNEKLFF.

In its sample, this clonotype was seen many times. The V gene is TRBV6-1, the J gene TRBJ2-7, with 9 positions matching TRBD1. The CDR3 length is 13 residues. Per germline, CDR1 MNHNS and CDR2 SASEGT. V lost 6 bases, J lost 7 bases, and 7 bases stayed unmatched. This chain's CDR3 is CASRRQGVGEQYF. CDR3 coding DNA: TGTGCCAGCAGGCGACAGGGGGTGGGGGAGCAGTACTTC.

Many counts were recorded for this clonotype. CDR3 coding DNA: TGTGCCAGCAGTTACGTCGGGGTCCAAGAGACCCAGTACTTC. Translated: CASSYVGVQETQYF. The chain links TRBV6-6 to TRBJ2-5, with a weak D call TRBD2 (5 bases). V lost 2 bases, J lost 1 base, and 8 bases lay in between. Germline CDR1 and CDR2: MNHNY and SVGAGI (reference sequence). The CDR3 loop spans 14 amino acids.

About this clonotype itself: Given a much more abundant clone one base away, this may be a read error. The rearrangement joins TRBV3-1 to TRBJ1-2; no firm D call. There are 15 residues in the CDR3. Trimming removed 0 bases at V and 8 bases at J, with 16 bases between. Germline CDR1 LGHDT, CDR2 YNNKEL (reference sequence). CDR3: CASSQDCSLPGGYTF. DNA for the CDR3: TGTGCCAGCAGCCAAGATTGCTCCCTACCTGGAGGCTACACCTTC.

On this clonotype itself: The final CDR3 position lacks the conserved phenylalanine or tryptophan, pointing to a likely read error. The V and J genes are TRBV28 and TRBJ2-7; a weak D match, TRBD2 (7 bases). This CDR3 spans 16 amino acids. Trimming removed 4 bases from V and 4 bases from J, with 20 bases in between. From germline, CDR1 is MDHEN and CDR2 SYDVKM. This CDR3 is CASSSRGGELRYEQYS. CDR3 bases: TGTGCCAGCAGTTCCCGAGGGGGGGAACTTCGATACGAGCAGTACTCC.

This clonotype was detected many times. The chain has TRBV24-1 and TRBJ2-1; 7 bases are shared with TRBD1. Unmatched junction bases numbered 10, after V lost 9 bases and J lost 6 bases. In germline, CDR1 is KGHDR, CDR2 SFDVKD. The CDR3 spans 14 residues. The CDR3 DNA sequence: TGTGCCACCTCCACAGGGGTTTGGGGCAATGAGCAGTTCTTC. The encoded protein is CATSTGVWGNEQFF.

This chain uses TRBV7-8 with TRBJ1-5, with unresolved D. The CDR3 length is 16 residues. Between the trimmed V and J ends, which lost 1 base and 2 bases, there was a span of 12 bases. Germline CDR1 reads SGHVS; CDR2 reads FQNEAQ. The CDR3 region is CASSLDEPSGNQPQHF. The CDR3 coding sequence is TGTGCCAGCAGCTTAGACGAGCCTTCCGGCAATCAGCCCCAGCATTTT.

The sample holds many counts of this clonotype. This sequence joins TRBV2 and TRBJ2-1; D unresolved. Germline assignment: CDR1 SNHLY and CDR2 FYNNEI. The CDR3 is 13 amino acids. V lost 11 bases to trimming and J lost 0 bases, with 11 bases between them. The CDR3 DNA follows: TGTGCCTCTTGGAGCGTCTCCTACAATGAGCAGTTCTTC. Translation gives CASWSVSYNEQFF.

This clonotype occurred many times. This chain uses TRBV4-1 with TRBJ2-1; 9 positions agree with TRBD2. Germline CDR1 and CDR2: MGHRA and YSYEKL. The CDR3 consists of 17 residues. V lost 4 bases, J lost 0 bases, and 7 bases stayed unmatched. This CDR3 reads CASSLSQAGGSYNEQFF. In DNA form, the CDR3 reads TGCGCCAGCAGCCTTTCTCAAGCGGGAGGCTCCTACAATGAGCAGTTCTTC.

This clonotype was seen repeatedly, ten times or more. V and J are TRBV14 and TRBJ2-7; 7 positions agree with TRBD1. The germline V gene encodes CDR1 SGHDN and CDR2 FVKESK. CDR3 length: 15 residues. The V segment lost 1 base and the J segment 3 bases; nucleotides outside the gene matches: 6. CDR3 bases: TGTGCCAGCAGCCAAGTGGGGACAGTACGCTACGAGCAGTACTTC. Translating it yields CASSQVGTVRYEQYF.